The present TCR beta chain was sequenced within a study of identical twins. TCRdb re-derived calls from the 5' RACE reads in MiXCR, one entry per CDR3 protein. The sample lists under 900,000 distinct CDR3 sequences; about 12% were seen once. V was clipped by 2 bases and J by 6 bases, with 14 bases between them. CDR1 and CDR2 (germline): KGHSH, LQKENI. CDR3 size: 15 residues. The same sample was also used in a study of yellow fever vaccine responses in identical twins.

The receptor was derived from a woman aged 18-29 years in good health. The chain employs TRBV18 and TRBJ2-1; D is possibly TRBD1 (5 bases). Sample: PBMCs. The CDR3 loop reads CASSPGAVRSNEQFF. CDR3 in DNA: TGTGCCAGCTCACCAGGGGCGGTACGCTCCAATGAGCAGTTCTTC.